The clone carrying this T cell receptor beta chain was counted a single time. This sample is part of a study of blood T cell repertoires in COVID-19. Study information: COVID-19 samples from acute and convalescent phases originated in the United States, Italy and Spain.

This CDR3 is 16 amino acids long. CDR1 is GTSNPN, CDR2 SVGIG, per germline (reference sequence). The ends lost 2 bases at V and 0 bases at J; junction bases unmatched: 5. Participants were placed into cohorts based on the clinical history they reported. Exposed enrollees encountered a COVID-19 case at some point within 2 weeks before study entry. Original data processing: Amplification from reference gene primers served as the basis for estimated nucleated cell counts. Assay: immunoSEQ multiplex PCR; the TCRdb copy retains only in-frame clones and omits some. Clonal size and the V and J genes are those of that table, whereas D and trimming came from the DNA. The table records some 270,000 clones, 75% to 95% of them present only once.

The V and J genes are TRBV30 and TRBJ1-5; 9 positions match TRBD1. The source material was PBMCs or T cells enriched from blood (not recorded which). The source of this sequence is a man aged 35-49 years who had been exposed to COVID-19. The CDR3: CAWSLRTGDSNQPQHF. The DNA for the CDR3 is TGTGCCTGGAGTCTAAGGACAGGGGATAGCAATCAGCCCCAGCATTTT.